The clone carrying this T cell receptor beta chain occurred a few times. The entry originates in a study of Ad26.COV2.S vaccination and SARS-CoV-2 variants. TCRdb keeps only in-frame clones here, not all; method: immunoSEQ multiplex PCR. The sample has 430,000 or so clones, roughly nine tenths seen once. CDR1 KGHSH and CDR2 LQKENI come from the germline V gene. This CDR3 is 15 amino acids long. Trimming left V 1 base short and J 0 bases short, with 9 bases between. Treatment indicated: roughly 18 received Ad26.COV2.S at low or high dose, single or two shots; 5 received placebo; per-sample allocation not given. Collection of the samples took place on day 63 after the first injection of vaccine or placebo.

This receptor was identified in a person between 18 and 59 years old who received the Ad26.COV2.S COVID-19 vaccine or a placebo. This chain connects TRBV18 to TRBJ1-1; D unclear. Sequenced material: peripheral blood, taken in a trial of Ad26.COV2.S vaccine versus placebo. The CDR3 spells CASSPQSLMNTEAFF. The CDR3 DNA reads TGTGCCAGCTCACCACAATCCCTCATGAACACTGAAGCTTTCTTT.